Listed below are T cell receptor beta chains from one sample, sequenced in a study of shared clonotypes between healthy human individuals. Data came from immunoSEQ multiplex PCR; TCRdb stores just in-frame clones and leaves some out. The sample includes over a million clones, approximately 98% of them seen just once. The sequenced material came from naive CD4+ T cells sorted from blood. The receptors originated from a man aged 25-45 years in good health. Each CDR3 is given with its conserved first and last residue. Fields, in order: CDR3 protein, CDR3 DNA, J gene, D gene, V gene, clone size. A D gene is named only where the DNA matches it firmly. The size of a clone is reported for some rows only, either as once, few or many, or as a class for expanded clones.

CASSLGGLAGGGETQYF,TGTGCCAGCAGCTTGGGGGGACTAGCGGGAGGAGGAGAGACCCAGTACTTC,TRBJ2-5,TRBD2,TRBV5-6,NA
CASSPMRRGTGELFF,TGTGCCAGCAGCCCGATGAGGCGCGGCACCGGGGAGCTGTTTTTT,TRBJ2-2,NA,TRBV2,NA
CASRGQGANTEAFF,TGTGCCAGCAGAGGACAGGGGGCGAACACTGAAGCTTTCTTT,TRBJ1-1,TRBD1,TRBV6-1,NA
CASSSGLDTNTEAFF,TGCGCCAGCAGCTCAGGCCTGGACACCAACACTGAAGCTTTCTTT,TRBJ1-1,NA,TRBV5-1,NA
CASSLIREGYGYTF,TGTGCCAGCAGCTTAATCAGGGAGGGCTATGGCTACACCTTC,TRBJ1-2,NA,TRBV7-8,once
CASSSQGGTGELFF,TGTGCCAGCAGCTCACAGGGGGGAACCGGGGAGCTGTTTTTT,TRBJ2-2,TRBD1,TRBV5-4,NA
CASSYLSSGSIEQFF,TGTGCCAGCAGTTACTTATCTAGCGGGAGCATTGAGCAGTTCTTC,TRBJ2-1,TRBD2,TRBV6-5,NA
CASTPPDRYEQYF,TGTGCCAGCACTCCACCCGACAGGTACGAGCAGTACTTC,TRBJ2-7,NA,TRBV6-5,NA
CASSSHGTENTEAFF,TGCGCCAGCAGCTCTCACGGGACAGAGAACACTGAAGCTTTCTTT,TRBJ1-1,TRBD1,TRBV5-1,NA
CASSRKGTATNEKLFF,TGTGCCAGCAGCAGAAAGGGGACAGCAACTAATGAAAAACTGTTTTTT,TRBJ1-4,TRBD1,TRBV5-5,NA
CASSLGGDRDQPQHF,TGCGCCAGCAGCCTAGGGGGAGACAGGGATCAGCCCCAGCATTTT,TRBJ1-5,TRBD1,TRBV4-1,few
CSVVGSRSDEQFF,TGCAGCGTTGTAGGGTCAAGGTCGGATGAGCAGTTCTTC,TRBJ2-1,NA,TRBV29-1,NA
CASSLDGGTQYF,TGTGCCAGCAGCTTAGATGGGGGGACGCAGTATTTT,TRBJ2-3,NA,TRBV11-3,NA
CASSVGGGPGNTIYF,TGTGCCAGCAGCGTAGGAGGGGGTCCTGGAAACACCATATATTTT,TRBJ1-3,NA,TRBV9,NA
CASSEVEDYTF,TGTGCCAGCAGTGAAGTGGAAGACTACACCTTC,TRBJ1-2,NA,TRBV2,NA
CARSQTSSYNEQFF,TGTGCCAGAAGCCAAACGAGCTCCTACAATGAGCAGTTCTTC,TRBJ2-1,NA,TRBV11-3,NA
CASSPNGELFF,TGTGCCAGCAGCCCTAACGGGGAGCTGTTTTTT,TRBJ2-2,NA,TRBV7-2,NA
CASSHSPQGFGANVLTF,TGCGCCAGCAGCCATTCCCCCCAAGGTTTTGGGGCCAACGTCCTGACTTTC,TRBJ2-6,NA,TRBV4-3,NA
CAINRPVDPFGETQYF,TGTGCCATCAACAGACCTGTAGACCCGTTCGGGGAGACCCAGTACTTC,TRBJ2-5,NA,TRBV10-3,NA
CASSLGTAGNTIYF,TGCGCCAGCAGCTTGGGAACCGCTGGAAACACCATATATTTT,TRBJ1-3,NA,TRBV5-1,few
CASSPTGGGYEQYF,TGTGCCAGCTCACCGACAGGGGGAGGGTACGAGCAGTACTTC,TRBJ2-7,TRBD1,TRBV18,NA
CASSRGQGEQFF,TGTGCCAGCAGCCGGGGCCAAGGTGAGCAGTTCTTC,TRBJ2-1,NA,TRBV7-9,NA
CASSLSGVLAGTTGELFF,TGCGCCAGCAGCTTGAGTGGAGTGCTAGCGGGAACTACCGGGGAGCTGTTTTTT,TRBJ2-2,TRBD2,TRBV5-1,NA
CASRMDPGANTEAFF,TGTGCCAGCAGGATGGACCCTGGCGCGAACACTGAAGCTTTCTTT,TRBJ1-1,NA,TRBV6-5,NA
CAISESIRETDTQYF,TGTGCCATCAGTGAGTCGATACGGGAGACAGATACGCAGTATTTT,TRBJ2-3,NA,TRBV10-3,NA
CASSSDRGNSGNIQYF,TGTGCCAGCAGTTCAGACCGCGGGAACTCTGGAAACATTCAGTACTTC,TRBJ2-4,NA,TRBV28,NA
CASSSITGTTYEQYF,TGTGCCAGTAGCAGCATTACAGGTACCACCTACGAGCAGTACTTC,TRBJ2-7,NA,TRBV19,NA
CASSAQLAGVFYEQFF,TGTGCCAGCAGCGCACAACTAGCGGGAGTCTTCTATGAGCAGTTCTTC,TRBJ2-1,TRBD2,TRBV9,NA
CASSLDSGRIEQYF,TGCGCCAGCAGCTTGGACAGCGGGAGGATCGAGCAGTACTTC,TRBJ2-7,TRBD2,TRBV5-1,once
CSAGGSAYEQYF,TGCAGCGCCGGCGGTTCTGCCTACGAGCAGTACTTC,TRBJ2-7,NA,TRBV29-1,NA
CASSELAGAYNEQFF,TGTGCCAGTTCGGAACTAGCGGGGGCTTACAATGAGCAGTTCTTC,TRBJ2-1,TRBD2,TRBV2,NA
CASSRDLRGEQYF,TGTGCCAGCAGCCGGGACCTTCGGGGAGAGCAGTACTTC,TRBJ2-7,NA,TRBV7-3,NA
CATSSPNTGELFF,TGTGCCACCAGCAGTCCCAACACCGGGGAGCTGTTTTTT,TRBJ2-2,NA,TRBV15,NA
CSVGLAETQYF,TGCAGCGTAGGACTAGCGGAGACCCAGTACTTC,TRBJ2-5,TRBD2,TRBV29-1,NA
CASSLGGLANQPQHF,TGTGCCAGCAGCTTGGGGGGGCTCGCCAATCAGCCCCAGCATTTT,TRBJ1-5,NA,TRBV5-4,NA
CASSLGASGGYEQYF,TGTGCCAGCAGCTTAGGGGCTAGCGGGGGTTACGAGCAGTACTTC,TRBJ2-7,TRBD2,TRBV7-3,NA
CSVGRSYEQYF,TGCAGCGTTGGGAGATCTTACGAGCAGTACTTC,TRBJ2-7,NA,TRBV29-1,NA
CASSLVPGKGDNEQFF,TGCGCCAGCAGCTTGGTCCCAGGGAAAGGAGACAATGAGCAGTTCTTC,TRBJ2-1,NA,TRBV5-1,NA
CASSVGTSGLLKNEQFF,TGTGCCAGCAGTGTAGGGACTAGCGGATTACTAAAAAATGAGCAGTTCTTC,TRBJ2-1,TRBD2,TRBV25-1,NA
CASARDRNQPQHF,TGTGCCAGCGCCCGGGACAGAAATCAGCCCCAGCATTTT,TRBJ1-5,TRBD1,TRBV6-6,NA
CATSGGGQETQYF,TGCGCCACTTCTGGGGGGGGCCAAGAGACCCAGTACTTC,TRBJ2-5,TRBD2,TRBV5-1,NA
CASSLGQGRSNQPQHF,TGTGCCAGCAGCCTAGGACAGGGACGGAGCAATCAGCCCCAGCATTTT,TRBJ1-5,TRBD1,TRBV5-6,NA
CASSQDQDHGYTF,TGCGCCAGCAGCCAAGACCAGGACCATGGCTACACCTTC,TRBJ1-2,NA,TRBV4-1,NA
CASSITSTDTQYF,TGTGCCAGCAGCATTACTAGCACAGATACGCAGTATTTT,TRBJ2-3,NA,TRBV7-8,NA
CASSPATGANVLTF,TGTGCCAGCTCACCCGCTACTGGGGCCAACGTCCTGACTTTC,TRBJ2-6,NA,TRBV18,NA
CASNWGTGVTEQYF,TGTGCCAGCAATTGGGGGACAGGGGTTACCGAGCAGTACTTC,TRBJ2-7,TRBD1,TRBV6-1,NA
CASSRGGYEQYF,TGTGCCAGCAGCCGGGGTGGCTACGAGCAGTACTTC,TRBJ2-7,NA,TRBV7-7,once
CASTQQVSETQYF,TGTGCCAGCACCCAACAGGTTTCGGAGACCCAGTACTTC,TRBJ2-5,NA,TRBV7-2,NA
CASTRDRNTGELFF,TGTGCCAGTACCCGGGACAGGAACACCGGGGAGCTGTTTTTT,TRBJ2-2,TRBD1,TRBV5-5,NA
CASSSGTGGYNEQFF,TGCGCCAGCAGCTCCGGGACAGGGGGCTACAATGAGCAGTTCTTC,TRBJ2-1,TRBD1,TRBV5-1,NA
CASSKRDYNEQFF,TGTGCCAGCAGTAAGCGGGACTACAATGAGCAGTTCTTC,TRBJ2-1,TRBD2,TRBV6-1,NA